The 9 T cell receptor beta chains presented below share a single source sample, sequenced in a study of blood T cell repertoires in COVID-19. The method was immunoSEQ multiplex PCR; TCRdb's version includes in-frame clones alone and lacks a portion of them. The sample lists about 140,000 clones; approximately 90% were seen once. Sequenced sample: peripheral blood. These TCRs come from a woman aged 50 to 60 with active or convalescent COVID-19.

The genes are TRBV6-5 and TRBJ2-5; the D gene is possibly TRBD1 (5 bases). V was trimmed by 4 bases and J by 5 bases, leaving 17 bases between them. The germline gives CDR1 MNHEY, CDR2 SVGAGI. The length of the CDR3 is 15 residues. The CDR3 protein is CASSSHIGVGETQYF. DNA for the CDR3: TGTGCCAGCAGTTCGCATATAGGGGTGGGGGAGACCCAGTACTTC.

This sequence joins TRBV7-3 and TRBJ1-1; possible D gene TRBD1, 5 bases. Germline CDR1 SGHTA, CDR2 FQGTGA. This CDR3 has 13 amino acids. V gave up 1 base and J gave up 7 bases, with 10 bases separating them. The CDR3 loop is CASSLNAGGEAFF. In DNA, the CDR3 is TGTGCCAGCAGCTTAAATGCGGGGGGTGAAGCTTTCTTT.

The CDR3 protein is CASSPRQGAREKLFF. CDR3 nucleotide sequence: TGTGCCAGCAGCCCCCGACAGGGGGCGAGAGAAAAACTGTTTTTT. The chain recombines TRBV3-1 (or the pseudogene TRBV3-2) with TRBJ1-4; 10 bases map to TRBD1. Germline V lookup: CDR1 LGHDT, CDR2 YNNKEL (reference sequence). V was pared by 4 bases and J by 8 bases, with 7 bases of the junction left unmatched. The CDR3 totals 15 residues.

This clone appeared once. V and J are TRBV24-1 and TRBJ2-1; 9 bases agree with TRBD1. CDR3 length: 17 amino acids. Trimming took 3 bases from V and 5 from J; bases not matched to a gene: 10. Germline CDR1 reads KGHDR; CDR2 reads SFDVKD. Written as DNA, the CDR3 is TGTGCCACCAGTGATCTGGGCCGGGACAGGGTAAACAATGAGCAGTTCTTC. Its protein is CATSDLGRDRVNNEQFF.

The V call is TRBV11-2, the J call TRBJ2-5; the match to TRBD2 covers 14 bases. The junction had 2 bases not matched to a gene; V was cut back by 5 bases and J by 3 bases. The CDR3 has 15 amino acids. Per the germline V gene, CDR1 is SGHAT and CDR2 is FQNNGV. CDR3 protein: CASSRGLAGEETQYF. CDR3 in DNA: TGTGCCAGCAGCCGGGGACTAGCGGGAGAAGAGACCCAGTACTTC.

This clone was detected a few times. The CDR3 nucleotides read TGCGCCAGCAGCCAAGATCGTCTAGTTGGGAACACTGAAGCTTTCTTT. Its protein product is CASSQDRLVGNTEAFF. The rearrangement uses TRBV4-3 and TRBJ1-1; D not certain. CDR3 size: 16 residues. V was shortened by 0 bases and J by 1 base, with 12 bases between the two germline ends. Per the germline V gene, CDR1 is LGHNA and CDR2 is YSLEER.

The V and J genes are TRBV19 and TRBJ1-4; no reliable D call. This CDR3 comprises 16 residues. Trimming removed 5 bases from V and 5 bases from J, with 18 bases in between. Germline values: CDR1 LNHDA, CDR2 SQIVND (reference sequence). The CDR3 protein is CASSLQPLNPNEKLFF. The CDR3 coding sequence is TGTGCCAGTAGTCTTCAACCTCTAAATCCGAATGAAAAACTGTTTTTT. Full variable domain (rest looked up from reference TRBV19 and TRBJ1-4): DGGITQSPKYLFRKEGQNVTLSCEQNLNHDAMYWYRQDPGQGLRLIYYSQIVNDFQKGDIAEGYSVSREKKESFPLTVTSAQKNPTAFYLCASSLQPLNPNEKLFFGSGTQLSVL.

V usage is TRBV4-1 and J usage is TRBJ1-2, with TRBD1 matching over 7 bases. The junction had 3 bases not matched to a gene; V was cut back by 4 bases and J by 4 bases. Germline lookup yields CDR1 MGHRA and CDR2 YSYEKL. This CDR3 spans 13 amino acids. The CDR3 bases are TGCGCCAGCAGCCCCCGGGACAGCTATGGCTACACCTTC. Amino acid sequence: CASSPRDSYGYTF.

The chain uses TRBV2 and TRBJ1-5; D is possibly TRBD1 (6 bases). Germline CDR1 and CDR2: SNHLY and FYNNEI. V was trimmed by 3 bases and J by 2 bases, leaving 11 bases between them. The CDR3 has 15 amino acids. CDR3 coding DNA: TGTGCCAGCAGTGATAACAGGGAAGGCAATCAGCCCCAGCATTTT. It is translated as CASSDNREGNQPQHF. Together with reference TRBV2 and TRBJ1-5, the CDR3 gives the full variable domain: EPEVTQTPSHQVTQMGQEVILRCVPISNHLYFYWYRQILGQKVEFLVSFYNNEISEKSEIFDDQFSVERPDGSNFTLKIRSTKLEDSAMYFCASSDNREGNQPQHFGDGTRLSIL.